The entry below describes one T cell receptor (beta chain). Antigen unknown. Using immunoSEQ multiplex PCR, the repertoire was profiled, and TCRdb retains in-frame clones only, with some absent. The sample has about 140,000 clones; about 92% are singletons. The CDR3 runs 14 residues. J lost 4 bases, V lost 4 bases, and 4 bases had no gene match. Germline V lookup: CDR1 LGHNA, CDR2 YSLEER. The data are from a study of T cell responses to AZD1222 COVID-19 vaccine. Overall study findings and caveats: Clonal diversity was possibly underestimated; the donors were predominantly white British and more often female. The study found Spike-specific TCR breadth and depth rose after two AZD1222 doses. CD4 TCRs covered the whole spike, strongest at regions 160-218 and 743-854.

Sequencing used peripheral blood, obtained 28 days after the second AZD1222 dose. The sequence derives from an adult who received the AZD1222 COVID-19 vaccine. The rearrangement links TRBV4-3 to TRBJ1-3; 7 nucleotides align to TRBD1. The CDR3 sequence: CASSPTGAGNTIYF. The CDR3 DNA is TGCGCCAGCAGCCCAACAGGGGCCGGAAACACCATATATTTT.